What follows is one TCR beta chain and its context. What it binds is not known. Each CDR3 protein is one row after TCRdb ran MiXCR on the 5' RACE reads. The sample holds 150,000 to 250,000 distinct CDR3 sequences, roughly 13% seen once. The sample belongs to a study of CD8 T cells in ankylosing spondylitis. General study findings and limits: One TCR beta motif, made up of eight or nine highly homologous variants, appeared characteristic of ankylosing spondylitis blood. In reactive arthritis synovial fluid and blood, some motif variants had been reported before. CD8+ cells made up the disease-linked clones, which were relatively rare in peripheral blood. Clones tied to disease were said to be significantly enriched in matched ankylosing spondylitis synovial fluid.

This CDR3 comprises 14 residues. Germline V gives CDR1 SGHVS, CDR2 FNYEAQ. V was clipped by 1 base and J by 2 bases, with 9 bases between them. Sequencing input: blood, either unsorted or a sorted T cell fraction (not recorded which). This clonotype originated in a male donor with ankylosing spondylitis or in good health (not recorded which). The chain employs TRBV7-6 and TRBJ2-7; no firm D call. The CDR3 nucleotides read TGTGCCAGCAGCTTAGGTTACGGAACCTACGAGCAGTACTTC. Residues: CASSLGYGTYEQYF. The full variable domain, with the rest looked up from reference TRBV7-6 and TRBJ2-7, is GAGVSQSPRYKVTKRGQDVALRCDPISGHVSLYWYRQALGQGPEFLTYFNYEAQQDKSGLPNDRFSAERPEGSISTLTIQRTEQRDSAMYRCASSLGYGTYEQYFGPGTRLTVT.